This TCR beta chain is drawn from a study of blood T cell repertoires in COVID-19. Study-level background: Italy, Spain and the United States were the sources of the convalescent and acute COVID-19 samples. PBMCs, B-cell-depleted T cells, or T cells provided the cDNA or gDNA that made up the material.

In terms of age and location, participants ranged from roughly 18 to 90 years and lived in about two dozen US areas. Assay: immunoSEQ multiplex PCR; the TCRdb copy retains only in-frame clones and omits some. The sample lists some 420,000 clones, approximately 92% occurring once. Trimming at V came to 6 bases and at J to 10 bases, leaving 6 bases not matched to a gene. Looked up from germline, CDR1 is SNHLY and CDR2 is FYNNEI. This CDR3 is 13 amino acids long. The chain combines TRBV2 with TRBJ1-6; 7 positions match TRBD1. This sequence was found in a man aged 25 to 45 who had recovered from COVID-19. What was sequenced was PBMCs or T cells enriched from blood (not recorded which). The CDR3 protein is CASRRDSGSPLHF. The CDR3 bases are TGTGCCAGCAGGAGGGACAGTGGCTCACCCCTCCACTTT. The full variable domain, completed using reference TRBV2 and TRBJ1-6, is EPEVTQTPSHQVTQMGQEVILRCVPISNHLYFYWYRQILGQKVEFLVSFYNNEISEKSEIFDDQFSVERPDGSNFTLKIRSTKLEDSAMYFCASRRDSGSPLHFGNGTRLTVT.